Listed here are 25 T cell receptor beta chains from one sample, sequenced in a study of blood T cell repertoires in COVID-19. The table came from immunoSEQ multiplex PCR; TCRdb's copy has only in-frame clones and leaves some out. The table lists hundreds of thousands of clones, roughly 87% of them singletons. The material sequenced was PBMCs or T cells enriched from blood (not recorded which). These receptors came from a woman in her forties who had recovered from COVID-19.

This clone was found a few times. The chain combines TRBV5-6 with TRBJ2-4, with 7 bases fitting TRBD1. The CDR3 covers 16 residues. The germline V gene has CDR1 SGHDT and CDR2 YYEEEE. The V gene end was trimmed by 4 bases and the J gene end by 0 bases; junction bases not matched to a gene: 7. The CDR3 reads CASSQQGTLAKNIQYF. In DNA form, the CDR3 reads TGTGCCAGCAGCCAACAGGGGACCCTAGCCAAAAACATTCAGTACTTC.

The chain combines TRBV3-1 (or the pseudogene TRBV3-2) with TRBJ2-2, with TRBD1 as a possible D gene (8 bases). The germline CDR1 and CDR2 sequences are LGHDT and YNNKEL (reference sequence). The V end was cut by 7 bases, the J end by 2 bases, with 11 bases between. The CDR3 is 14 residues long. Written as DNA, the CDR3 is TGTGCCAGCAACAGGGGGGGCAACACCGGGGAGCTGTTTTTT. Its translation: CASNRGGNTGELFF.

The chain has TRBV5-6 and TRBJ2-7, with D perhaps matching TRBD2 (5 bases). The germline V gene encodes CDR1 SGHDT and CDR2 YYEEEE. V was cut by 2 bases and J by 3 bases, with 18 bases left in between. This CDR3 has 16 amino acids. The DNA for the CDR3 is TGTGCCAGCAGCTTCTGGGGAGCCCATGCCTACTACGAGCAGTACTTC. It specifies CASSFWGAHAYYEQYF.

The V and J genes are TRBV28 and TRBJ2-7; maybe TRBD1 (5 bases). This CDR3 spans 15 amino acids. V was shortened by 0 bases and J by 7 bases, with 16 bases between the two germline ends. CDR1 MDHEN and CDR2 SYDVKM come from the germline V gene. The CDR3 bases are TGTGCCAGCAGTTTATGGCAGGGCGGCCTCCTGGAGCAGTACTTC. As protein: CASSLWQGGLLEQYF.

V and J are TRBV4-2 and TRBJ2-1, with a tentative D call TRBD2 (6 bases). CDR3 length: 16 amino acids. V gave up 1 base and J gave up 4 bases, with 14 bases separating them. CDR1 and CDR2 from the germline V gene are LGHNA and YNFKEQ. CDR3 sequence (DNA): TGTGCCAGCAGCCAAGTTGGAGGGGCAGAGTACAATGAGCAGTTCTTC. It yields the protein CASSQVGGAEYNEQFF.

The chain carries TRBV28 and TRBJ2-7, with 11 nucleotides matching TRBD2. This CDR3 comprises 15 residues. In germline, CDR1 is MDHEN, CDR2 SYDVKM. V gave up 6 bases and J gave up 5 bases; unmatched junction bases: 9. The CDR3 coding sequence is TGTGCCAGCAGACTAGCGGGAGTTGCGTTCCACGAGCAGTACTTC. This gives the protein CASRLAGVAFHEQYF.

The chain uses TRBV28 and TRBJ2-2; 9 positions agree with TRBD1. The CDR3 is 14 amino acids. J lost 8 bases, V lost 5 bases, and 6 bases had no gene match. Germline CDR1 MDHEN, CDR2 SYDVKM. CDR3 in DNA: TGTGCCAGCAGTAAAACAGGGGGCAGAGGGGAGCTGTTTTTT. Protein: CASSKTGGRGELFF. The full variable domain, completed using reference TRBV28 and TRBJ2-2, is DVKVTQSSRYLVKRTGEKVFLECVQDMDHENMFWYRQDPGLGLRLIYFSYDVKMKEKGDIPEGYSVSREKKERFSLILESASTNQTSMYLCASSKTGGRGELFFGEGSRLTVL.

The genes are TRBV2 and TRBJ2-5; 7 bases are shared with TRBD1. This CDR3 has 16 residues. V shed 6 bases and J 3 bases; nucleotides not matched to a gene: 13. Germline lookup yields CDR1 SNHLY and CDR2 FYNNEI. CDR3 nucleotide sequence: TGTGCCAGCAGGCTCCGGATCCATGGACAGGAAGAGACCCAGTACTTC. Its protein is CASRLRIHGQEETQYF.

V and J are TRBV11-2 and TRBJ2-5; a weak D match, TRBD1 (7 bases). The CDR3 is 14 residues long. Germline values: CDR1 SGHAT, CDR2 FQNNGV. The V gene lost 6 bases and the J gene lost 1 base, with 12 bases spanning the gap. In DNA form, the CDR3 reads TGTGCCAGCAGTAAGCAGGGGGGCCAAGAGACCCAGTACTTC. Its protein product is CASSKQGGQETQYF.

The rearrangement links TRBV24-1 to TRBJ2-3, with 10 positions matching TRBD2. Losses at the gene ends were 4 bases for V and 4 bases for J; bases not matched to a gene: 4. Germline CDR1 is KGHDR and CDR2 is SFDVKD. The length of the CDR3 is 15 residues. In DNA, the CDR3 is TGTGCCACCAGTGAGAGCGGGAGGGCGCCAGATACGCAGTATTTT. Translated: CATSESGRAPDTQYF.

The chain carries TRBV19 and TRBJ2-7; D perhaps matches TRBD2 (6 bases). The CDR3 is made up of 13 amino acids. V lost 2 bases, J lost 6 bases, and 11 bases lay in between. Germline V gives CDR1 LNHDA, CDR2 SQIVND (reference sequence). The CDR3 nucleotides read TGTGCCAGTAGTATACTCGGGAGCAGCGAGCAGTACTTC. Encoded protein: CASSILGSSEQYF.

The chain links TRBV2 to TRBJ2-1, with 14 bases lining up with TRBD2. The germline gives CDR1 SNHLY, CDR2 FYNNEI. With V trimmed by 9 bases and J by 9 bases, 4 bases remained unmatched. This CDR3 has 13 amino acids. This CDR3 is CASGTSGSTEQFF. The CDR3 region has the DNA TGTGCCAGTGGGACTAGCGGGAGCACTGAGCAGTTCTTC.

The rearrangement joins TRBV7-2 to TRBJ2-1; 9 bases align to TRBD2. The V and J ends lost 5 bases and 5 bases, in that order; junction bases with no gene match: 10. Germline V gene lookup returns CDR1 SGHTA and CDR2 FQGNSA. The CDR3 is made up of 16 amino acids. CDR3 loop: CASSIQREVGHNEQFF. The CDR3 DNA is TGTGCCAGCAGCATACAGCGGGAGGTGGGCCACAATGAGCAGTTCTTC.

The rearrangement uses TRBV11-3 and TRBJ2-1; 9 nucleotides match TRBD2. V trimming: 6 bases; J trimming: 0 bases; junction bases outside the gene matches: 0. Germline CDR1 SGHNT, CDR2 YENEEA. This CDR3 spans 14 amino acids. The CDR3 bases are TGTGCCAGCAGTAGCGGGAGCTCCTACAATGAGCAGTTCTTC. Translated, it gives CASSSGSSYNEQFF.

The chain couples TRBV7-2 to TRBJ2-1; no firm D call. The CDR3 is 14 amino acids. Trimming took 2 bases from V and 5 from J, leaving 10 bases between them. Germline V CDR1 and CDR2: SGHTA, FQGNSA. CDR3 in amino acids: CASSLQAMNNEQFF. In DNA, the CDR3 is TGTGCCAGCAGCTTACAGGCTATGAACAATGAGCAGTTCTTC.

This clone came up once. The chain has TRBV28 and TRBJ2-3; no clear D. CDR1 MDHEN and CDR2 SYDVKM come from the germline V gene. The ends were cut back, 8 bases at V and 8 bases at J, with 11 bases in the middle. The CDR3 length is 11 residues. CDR3: CASLRSGTQYF. CDR3 nucleotide sequence: TGTGCCAGCCTAAGGTCAGGTACGCAGTATTTT.

The gene calls are TRBV4-3 and TRBJ1-3; 7 bases are a match to TRBD1. The V gene end was trimmed by 4 bases and the J gene end by 4 bases; junction bases not matched to a gene: 7. The CDR3 extends over 15 amino acids. Germline V gene lookup returns CDR1 LGHNA and CDR2 YSLEER. The CDR3 DNA reads as TGCGCCAGCAGCCGGACGCCGGGACAGGGAAACACCATATATTTT. Protein product: CASSRTPGQGNTIYF.

This clone was seen just once. This CDR3 reads CASSLGTGAEQYF. The CDR3 bases are TGTGCCAGCAGCTTAGGAACAGGGGCCGAGCAGTACTTC. This chain joins TRBV7-2 and TRBJ2-7; TRBD1 aligns across 7 bases. V trimming: 1 base; J trimming: 6 bases; junction bases outside the gene matches: 3. The CDR3 is 13 residues long. Germline lookup yields CDR1 SGHTA and CDR2 FQGNSA.

V usage is TRBV7-9 and J usage is TRBJ2-2, with 9 bases identical to TRBD2. CDR1 and CDR2 from the germline V gene are SEHNR and FQNEAQ (reference sequence). V shed 5 bases and J 4 bases; nucleotides not matched to a gene: 14. The CDR3 is 18 residues long. The CDR3 DNA sequence: TGTGCCAGCAGCCCCGACCCCTACGCGGGAGGGTTCACCGGGGAGCTGTTTTTT. Protein sequence: CASSPDPYAGGFTGELFF.

This chain links TRBV28 with TRBJ1-3, with D possibly TRBD1 on 5 matching bases. The V gene's germline CDR1 is MDHEN and CDR2 SYDVKM. This CDR3 has 16 amino acids. Deletions cut 7 bases from V and 0 bases from J, with 16 bases between. The CDR3 nucleotides read TGTGCCAGCACGGGACTCAGCCTAATCTCTGGAAACACCATATATTTT. Amino acids: CASTGLSLISGNTIYF.

The CDR3 DNA is TGTGCCAGCAGCCCGGAGGGGGCGGGACTAGCGTCGTCCAAAAACATTCAGTACTTC. This codes for CASSPEGAGLASSKNIQYF. This sequence joins TRBV6-2 or TRBV6-3 and TRBJ2-4; 10 bases are shared with TRBD2. Germline CDR1 and CDR2: MNHEY and SVGEGT. The V segment lost 6 bases and the J segment 2 bases; nucleotides outside the gene matches: 16. The CDR3 loop spans 19 amino acids.

The chain joins TRBV28 to TRBJ2-5; tentative D call: TRBD1 (6 bases). V was clipped by 5 bases and J by 5 bases, with 15 bases between them. The CDR3 totals 14 residues. Germline CDR1 reads MDHEN; CDR2 reads SYDVKM. The chain's CDR3 is CASSVQGRWETQYF. The CDR3 nucleotides read TGTGCCAGCAGTGTACAGGGTAGATGGGAGACCCAGTACTTC.

CDR3 residues: CASSSSASGRVGSDEQFF. CDR3 nucleotides: TGTGCCAGCAGCTCGTCAGCTAGCGGGAGAGTTGGGTCGGATGAGCAGTTCTTC. The genes are TRBV7-3 and TRBJ2-1; 10 bases line up with TRBD2. V shed 4 bases and J 8 bases; nucleotides not matched to a gene: 17. Germline values: CDR1 SGHTA, CDR2 FQGTGA. This CDR3 region has 18 residues.

The rearrangement joins TRBV28 to TRBJ1-1, with D unresolved. The CDR3 runs 13 residues. V shed 3 bases and J shed 10 bases, with 15 bases lying between them. Germline V gene data show CDR1 as MDHEN and CDR2 as SYDVKM. For the CDR3, the DNA is TGTGCCAGCAGTTTCTATCTTGAGGGTATAGCTTTCTTT. As protein: CASSFYLEGIAFF.

The CDR3 region is CARTNRDSNYNEQFF. CDR3 coding DNA: TGTGCCAGAACAAACCGGGACAGTAACTACAATGAGCAGTTCTTC. This rearrangement joins TRBV2 to TRBJ2-1; 7 bases match TRBD1. The CDR3 loop spans 15 amino acids. V shed 9 bases, J shed 3 bases, and the junction held 11 bases outside the gene matches. Per the germline V gene, CDR1 is SNHLY and CDR2 is FYNNEI.